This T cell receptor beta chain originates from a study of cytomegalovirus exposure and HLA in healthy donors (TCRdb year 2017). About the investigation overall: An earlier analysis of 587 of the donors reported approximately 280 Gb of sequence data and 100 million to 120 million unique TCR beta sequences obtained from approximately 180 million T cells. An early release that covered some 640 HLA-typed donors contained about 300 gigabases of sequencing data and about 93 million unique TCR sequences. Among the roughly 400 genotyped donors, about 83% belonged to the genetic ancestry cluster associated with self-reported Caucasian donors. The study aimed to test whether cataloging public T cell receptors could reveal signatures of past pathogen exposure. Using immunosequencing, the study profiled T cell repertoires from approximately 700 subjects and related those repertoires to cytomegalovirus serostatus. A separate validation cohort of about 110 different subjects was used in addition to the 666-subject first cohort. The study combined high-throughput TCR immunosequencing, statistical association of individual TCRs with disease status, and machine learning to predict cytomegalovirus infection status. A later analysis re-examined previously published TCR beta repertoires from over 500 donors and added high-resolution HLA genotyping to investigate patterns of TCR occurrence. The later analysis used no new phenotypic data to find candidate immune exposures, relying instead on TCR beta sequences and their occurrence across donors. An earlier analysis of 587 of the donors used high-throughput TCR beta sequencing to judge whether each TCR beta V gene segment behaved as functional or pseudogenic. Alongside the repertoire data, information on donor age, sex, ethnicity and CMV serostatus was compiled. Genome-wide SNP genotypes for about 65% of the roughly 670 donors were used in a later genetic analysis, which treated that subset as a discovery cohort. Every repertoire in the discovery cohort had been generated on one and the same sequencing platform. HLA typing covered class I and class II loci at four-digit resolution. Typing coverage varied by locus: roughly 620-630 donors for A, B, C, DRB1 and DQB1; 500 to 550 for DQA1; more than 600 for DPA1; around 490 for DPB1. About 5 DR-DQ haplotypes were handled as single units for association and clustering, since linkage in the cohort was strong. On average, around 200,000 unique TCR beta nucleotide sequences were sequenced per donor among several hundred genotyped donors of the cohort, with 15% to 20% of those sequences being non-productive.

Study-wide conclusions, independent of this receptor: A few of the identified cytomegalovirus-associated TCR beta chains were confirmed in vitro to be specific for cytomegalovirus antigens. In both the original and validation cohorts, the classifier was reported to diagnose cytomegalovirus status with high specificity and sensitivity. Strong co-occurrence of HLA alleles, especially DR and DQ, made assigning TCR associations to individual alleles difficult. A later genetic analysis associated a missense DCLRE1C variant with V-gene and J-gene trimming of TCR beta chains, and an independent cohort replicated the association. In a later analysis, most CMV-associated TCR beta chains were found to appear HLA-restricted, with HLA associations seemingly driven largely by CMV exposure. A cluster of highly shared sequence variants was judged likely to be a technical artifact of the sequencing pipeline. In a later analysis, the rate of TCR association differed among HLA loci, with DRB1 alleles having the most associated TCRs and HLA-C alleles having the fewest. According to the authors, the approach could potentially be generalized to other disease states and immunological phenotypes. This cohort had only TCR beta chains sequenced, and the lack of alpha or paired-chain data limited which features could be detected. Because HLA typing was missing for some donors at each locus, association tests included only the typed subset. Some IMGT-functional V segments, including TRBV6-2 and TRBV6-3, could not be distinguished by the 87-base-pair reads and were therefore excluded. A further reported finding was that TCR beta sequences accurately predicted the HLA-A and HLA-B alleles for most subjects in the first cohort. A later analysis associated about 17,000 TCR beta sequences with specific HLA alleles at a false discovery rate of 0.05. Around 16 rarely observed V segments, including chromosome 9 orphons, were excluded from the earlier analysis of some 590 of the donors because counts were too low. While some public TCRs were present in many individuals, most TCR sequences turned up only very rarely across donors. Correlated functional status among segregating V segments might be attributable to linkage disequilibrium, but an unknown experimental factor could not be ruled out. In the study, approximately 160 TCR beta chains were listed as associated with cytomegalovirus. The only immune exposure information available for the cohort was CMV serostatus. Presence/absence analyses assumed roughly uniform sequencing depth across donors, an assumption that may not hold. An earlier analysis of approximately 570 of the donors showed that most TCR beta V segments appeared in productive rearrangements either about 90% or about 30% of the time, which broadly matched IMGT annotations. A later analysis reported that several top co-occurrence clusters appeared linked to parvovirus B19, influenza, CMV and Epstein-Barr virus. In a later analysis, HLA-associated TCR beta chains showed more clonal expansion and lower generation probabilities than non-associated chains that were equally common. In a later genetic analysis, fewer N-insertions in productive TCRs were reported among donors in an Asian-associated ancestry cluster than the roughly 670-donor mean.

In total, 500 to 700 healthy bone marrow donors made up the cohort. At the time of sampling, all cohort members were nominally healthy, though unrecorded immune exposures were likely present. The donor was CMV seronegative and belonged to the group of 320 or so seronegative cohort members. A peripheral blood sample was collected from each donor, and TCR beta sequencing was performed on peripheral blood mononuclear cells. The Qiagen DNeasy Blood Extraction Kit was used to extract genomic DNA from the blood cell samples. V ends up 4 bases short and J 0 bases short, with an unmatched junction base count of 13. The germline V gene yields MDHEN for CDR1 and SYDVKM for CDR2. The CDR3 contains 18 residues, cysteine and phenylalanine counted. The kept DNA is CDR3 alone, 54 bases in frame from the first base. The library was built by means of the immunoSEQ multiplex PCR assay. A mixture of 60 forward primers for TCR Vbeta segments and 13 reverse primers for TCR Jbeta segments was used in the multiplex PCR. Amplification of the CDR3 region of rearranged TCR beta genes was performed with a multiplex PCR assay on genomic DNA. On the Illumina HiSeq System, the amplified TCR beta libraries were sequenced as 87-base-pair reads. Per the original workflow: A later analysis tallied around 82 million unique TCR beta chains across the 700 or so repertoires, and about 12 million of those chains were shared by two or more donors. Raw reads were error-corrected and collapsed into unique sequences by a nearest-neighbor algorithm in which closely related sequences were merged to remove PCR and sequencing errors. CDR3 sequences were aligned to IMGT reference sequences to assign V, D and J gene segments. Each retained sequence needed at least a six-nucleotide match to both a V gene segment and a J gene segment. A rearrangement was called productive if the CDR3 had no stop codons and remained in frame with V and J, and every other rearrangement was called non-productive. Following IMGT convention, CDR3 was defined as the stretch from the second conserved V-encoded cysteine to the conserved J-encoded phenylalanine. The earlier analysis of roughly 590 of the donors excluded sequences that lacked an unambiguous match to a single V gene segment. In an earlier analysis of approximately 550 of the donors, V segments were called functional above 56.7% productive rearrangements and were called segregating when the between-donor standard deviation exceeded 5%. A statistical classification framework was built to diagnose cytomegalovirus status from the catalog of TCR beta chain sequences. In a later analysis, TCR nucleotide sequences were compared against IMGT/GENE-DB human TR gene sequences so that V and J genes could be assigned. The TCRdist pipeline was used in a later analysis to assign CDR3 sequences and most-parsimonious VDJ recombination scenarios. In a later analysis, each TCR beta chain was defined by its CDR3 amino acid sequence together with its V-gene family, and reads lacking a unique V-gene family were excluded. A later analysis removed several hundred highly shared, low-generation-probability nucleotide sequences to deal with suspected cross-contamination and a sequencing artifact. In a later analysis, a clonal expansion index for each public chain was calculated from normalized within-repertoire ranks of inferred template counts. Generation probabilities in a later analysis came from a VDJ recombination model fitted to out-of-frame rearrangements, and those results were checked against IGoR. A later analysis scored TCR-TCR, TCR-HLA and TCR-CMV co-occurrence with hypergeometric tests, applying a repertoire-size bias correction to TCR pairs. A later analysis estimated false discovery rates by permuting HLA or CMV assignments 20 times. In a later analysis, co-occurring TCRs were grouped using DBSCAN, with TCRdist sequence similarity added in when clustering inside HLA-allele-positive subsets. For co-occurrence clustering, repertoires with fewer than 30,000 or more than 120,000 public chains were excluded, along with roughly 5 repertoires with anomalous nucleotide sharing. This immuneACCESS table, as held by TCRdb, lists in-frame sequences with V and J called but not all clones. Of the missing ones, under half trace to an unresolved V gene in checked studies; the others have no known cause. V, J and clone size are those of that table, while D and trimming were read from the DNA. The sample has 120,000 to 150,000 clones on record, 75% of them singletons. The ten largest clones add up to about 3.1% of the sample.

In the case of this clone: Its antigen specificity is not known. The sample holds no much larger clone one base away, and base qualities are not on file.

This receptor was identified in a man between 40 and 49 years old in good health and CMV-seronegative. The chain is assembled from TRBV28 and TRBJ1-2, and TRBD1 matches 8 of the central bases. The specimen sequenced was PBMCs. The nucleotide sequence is TGTGCCAGCAGTTACCCCGGACAGGGCGTATCCCCTAACTATGGCTACACCTTC. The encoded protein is CASSYPGQGVSPNYGYTF.